The rows below give T cell receptor beta chains drawn from one sample of a study of T cell repertoires in cytomegalovirus infection. A single record per CDR3 protein comes from TCRdb applying MiXCR to the reads. The sample holds roughly 350,000 distinct CDR3 sequences; about 34% are singletons and the top ten take 13%. The antigens for these receptors are not known. The specimen comprised cultured PBMCs, sampled from culture after CMV antigen stimulation. Receptor source: a human donor in good health (CMV status not recorded). Some clones in this sample may be carry-over from other donors' samples. Each CDR3 is given with its conserved first and last residue. Fields, in order: D gene, J gene, V gene, clone size, CDR3 DNA, CDR3 protein. D genes are given only for firm matches. Not all rows give a size; the values are once, few, many and, for expanded clones, a class.

d_gene: TRBD1
j_gene: TRBJ1-4
v_gene: TRBV10-3
abundance: -
CDR3nt: TGTGCCATCAGCGGACAGGCCGATGAAAAACTGTTTTTT
CDR3aa: CAISGQADEKLFF

d_gene: -
j_gene: TRBJ2-7
v_gene: TRBV19
abundance: -
CDR3nt: TGTGCCAGTAGTTTCCGACATCACGGCACCTACGAGCAGTACTTC
CDR3aa: CASSFRHHGTYEQYF

d_gene: -
j_gene: TRBJ1-5
v_gene: TRBV7-2
abundance: many
CDR3nt: TGTGCCAGCAGCGGGAGAGCGGGGGCGGGGGGTCAGCCCCAGCATTTT
CDR3aa: CASSGRAGAGGQPQHF

d_gene: TRBD2
j_gene: TRBJ2-1
v_gene: TRBV7-6
abundance: few
CDR3nt: TGTGCCAGCAGCTTAGCTCACGGACTAGCGACCCCCCGCCAGTACAATGAGCAGTTCTTC
CDR3aa: CASSLAHGLATPRQYNEQFF

d_gene: -
j_gene: TRBJ2-1
v_gene: TRBV27
abundance: -
CDR3nt: TGTGCCAGCAGTATGCTTACCCCTCTGAAAATCCATGAGCAGTTCTTC
CDR3aa: CASSMLTPLKIHEQFF

d_gene: TRBD1
j_gene: TRBJ2-7
v_gene: TRBV7-2
abundance: few
CDR3nt: TGTGCCAGCAGCTTACTGACAGGGGGCACCTACGAGCAGTACTTC
CDR3aa: CASSLLTGGTYEQYF

d_gene: -
j_gene: TRBJ1-2
v_gene: TRBV19
abundance: -
CDR3nt: TGTGCCAGTAGTATTTCATGGGATTCTCTTGGCTACACCTTC
CDR3aa: CASSISWDSLGYTF

d_gene: -
j_gene: TRBJ2-2
v_gene: TRBV7-6
abundance: -
CDR3nt: TGTGCCAGCAGCTTAGAGCTGAACACCGGGGAGCTGTTTTTT
CDR3aa: CASSLELNTGELFF

d_gene: -
j_gene: TRBJ2-1
v_gene: TRBV4-2
abundance: -
CDR3nt: TGTGCCAGCAGCCAAGAGGTTTCGGCTAGCCTAATTGAGCAGTTCTTC
CDR3aa: CASSQEVSASLIEQFF

d_gene: -
j_gene: TRBJ2-4
v_gene: TRBV5-4
abundance: -
CDR3nt: TGTGCCAGCAGCCCGAGACTAGGACTAGCCAAAAACATTCAGTACTTC
CDR3aa: CASSPRLGLAKNIQYF

d_gene: -
j_gene: TRBJ2-1
v_gene: TRBV7-6
abundance: -
CDR3nt: TGTGCCAGCAGCTCAGAGCCAAGACACGTTGAGCAGTTCTTC
CDR3aa: CASSSEPRHVEQFF

d_gene: -
j_gene: TRBJ2-5
v_gene: TRBV11-2
abundance: few
CDR3nt: TGTGCCAGCAGCTTCCGACAGGCCCAAGAGACCCAGTACTTC
CDR3aa: CASSFRQAQETQYF

d_gene: -
j_gene: TRBJ1-5
v_gene: TRBV4-1
abundance: few
CDR3nt: TGCGCCAGCAGCCGGCTAGAAGCGGGTAACGGCAATCAGCCCCAGCATTTT
CDR3aa: CASSRLEAGNGNQPQHF

d_gene: -
j_gene: TRBJ2-7
v_gene: TRBV28
abundance: -
CDR3nt: TGTGCCAGCAGTTTATCTCCGGGACACCTATACGAGCAGTACTTC
CDR3aa: CASSLSPGHLYEQYF

d_gene: TRBD2
j_gene: TRBJ2-1
v_gene: TRBV19
abundance: few
CDR3nt: TGTGCCAGTAGTATACCGACTAGCGGGAGGGCCCGTGAGCAGTTCTTC
CDR3aa: CASSIPTSGRAREQFF

d_gene: -
j_gene: TRBJ2-3
v_gene: TRBV4-3
abundance: -
CDR3nt: TGCGCCAGCAGCCAAGGGTTATCAGGGATGAAAGATACGCAGTATTTT
CDR3aa: CASSQGLSGMKDTQYF

d_gene: -
j_gene: TRBJ1-5
v_gene: TRBV11-3
abundance: few
CDR3nt: TGTGCCAGCAGCACAACGACGGGGGGCAATCAGCCCCAGCATTTT
CDR3aa: CASSTTTGGNQPQHF

d_gene: -
j_gene: TRBJ2-1
v_gene: TRBV10-3
abundance: -
CDR3nt: TGTGCCATCAGAAAAGGCGGTCCTACCAACAATGAGCAGTTCTTC
CDR3aa: CAIRKGGPTNNEQFF

d_gene: TRBD2
j_gene: TRBJ2-7
v_gene: TRBV20-1
abundance: -
CDR3nt: TGCAGTGCGATCCGCGGGGGGGAGGGGCAGTACTTC
CDR3aa: CSAIRGGEGQYF

d_gene: -
j_gene: TRBJ1-5
v_gene: TRBV19
abundance: -
CDR3nt: TGTGCCAGTAGTATAGATCCTGGAGGGCTCATGCATCAGCCCCAGCATTTT
CDR3aa: CASSIDPGGLMHQPQHF

d_gene: -
j_gene: TRBJ2-2
v_gene: TRBV6-2/TRBV6-3
abundance: -
CDR3nt: TGTGCCAGCAGTAACCGGCGACCAGGGGAGCTGTTTTTT
CDR3aa: CASSNRRPGELFF

d_gene: -
j_gene: TRBJ1-5
v_gene: TRBV19
abundance: -
CDR3nt: TGTGCCAGTAGTATGGCGGCAGGGGTCAGGGGCAATCAGCCCCAGCATTTT
CDR3aa: CASSMAAGVRGNQPQHF

d_gene: -
j_gene: TRBJ2-3
v_gene: TRBV29-1
abundance: few
CDR3nt: TGCAGCGTTGAACCCCAGGGAGCAGATACGCAGTATTTT
CDR3aa: CSVEPQGADTQYF

d_gene: -
j_gene: TRBJ1-3
v_gene: TRBV7-9
abundance: -
CDR3nt: TGTGCCAGCAGCTTGGCGGCAGTATCCTCTGGAAACACCATATATTTT
CDR3aa: CASSLAAVSSGNTIYF

d_gene: TRBD2
j_gene: TRBJ2-1
v_gene: TRBV4-1
abundance: -
CDR3nt: TGCGCCAGCAGCCAAGATGGACTAGCTGGGGACAATGAGCAGTTCTTC
CDR3aa: CASSQDGLAGDNEQFF

d_gene: TRBD2
j_gene: TRBJ2-1
v_gene: TRBV24-1
abundance: -
CDR3nt: TGTGCCACCAGTCCCCTAGCGGGAGGGCCCAGCTCCTACAATGAGCAGTTCTTC
CDR3aa: CATSPLAGGPSSYNEQFF

d_gene: TRBD1
j_gene: TRBJ2-7
v_gene: TRBV28
abundance: -
CDR3nt: TGTGCCAGCTCCGACAGGGGTTACGAGCAGTACTTC
CDR3aa: CASSDRGYEQYF

d_gene: -
j_gene: TRBJ1-4
v_gene: TRBV7-8
abundance: many
CDR3nt: TGTGCCAGCAGCTTAGTCAGGGTTCTTGGGGAAAAACTGTTTTTT
CDR3aa: CASSLVRVLGEKLFF

d_gene: -
j_gene: TRBJ1-5
v_gene: TRBV7-2
abundance: few
CDR3nt: TGTGCCAGCAGCTTGGGGGCCAAAAATCAGCCCCAGCATTTT
CDR3aa: CASSLGAKNQPQHF

d_gene: -
j_gene: TRBJ2-1
v_gene: TRBV12-5
abundance: -
CDR3nt: TGTGCTAGTGGCTTAGGGACACCCTCCTACAATGAGCAGTTCTTC
CDR3aa: CASGLGTPSYNEQFF

d_gene: TRBD2
j_gene: TRBJ2-7
v_gene: TRBV6-2/TRBV6-3
abundance: -
CDR3nt: TGTGCCAGCAGTTACTCGATTAACGGGAGGGCCGACGAGCAGTACTTC
CDR3aa: CASSYSINGRADEQYF

d_gene: TRBD2
j_gene: TRBJ2-1
v_gene: TRBV24-1
abundance: once
CDR3nt: TGTGCCACCAGTGCCCTCGGACTAGACGCCTACAATGAGCAGTTCTTC
CDR3aa: CATSALGLDAYNEQFF

d_gene: -
j_gene: TRBJ1-1
v_gene: TRBV5-1
abundance: few
CDR3nt: TGCGCCAGCAGCTTATACCTCGGACAGATGAACACTGAAGCTTTCTTT
CDR3aa: CASSLYLGQMNTEAFF